The sequence of this T cell receptor beta chain was determined in a study of response to subunit inactivated influenza vaccine. General study results and limits: Authors proposed each seasonal influenza vaccination draws in few new T cells.

A few counts support this clonotype. Its antigen is as yet unknown. TCRdb processed the RT-PCR reads anew with MiXCR; each CDR3 protein has one entry. Of approximately 680,000 distinct CDR3 sequences in the sample, 15% to 19% were seen once. J lost 0 bases, V lost 3 bases, and 15 bases had no gene match. Germline V gene lookup returns CDR1 MNHEY and CDR2 SVGEGT. The CDR3 sequence is 20 residues long. This material consisted of PBMCs from blood, taken less than 13 days after vaccination. This chain connects TRBV6-2 or TRBV6-3 to TRBJ2-3, with 10 bases lining up with TRBD2. The TCR comes from a man aged 50 or older who received an inactivated influenza vaccine. CDR3 DNA: TGTGCCAGCAGTTATCACGGGACTAGCGCGCCATCCGTTAGCACAGATACGCAGTATTTT. Translated: CASSYHGTSAPSVSTDTQYF.